This passage covers 21 T cell receptor beta chains from one sample sequenced in a study of blood T cell repertoires in COVID-19. The table came from immunoSEQ multiplex PCR; TCRdb's copy has only in-frame clones and leaves some out. The data hold roughly 190,000 clones, with approximately 85% observed a single time. Specimen: peripheral blood. The receptor set was obtained from a woman aged 70-85 years with active or convalescent COVID-19.

V is TRBV6-2 or TRBV6-3 and J is TRBJ2-7; TRBD1 aligns across 8 bases. Per germline, CDR1 MNHEY and CDR2 SVGEGT. Trimming took 5 bases from V and 4 from J; bases not matched to a gene: 7. The CDR3 totals 14 residues. The CDR3 region is CASSEGQDLYEQYF. The CDR3 DNA reads TGTGCCAGCAGTGAGGGACAGGACCTTTACGAGCAGTACTTC.

This chain joins TRBV24-1 and TRBJ1-5, with 8 positions matching TRBD1. J lost 6 bases, V lost 10 bases, and 10 bases had no gene match. In germline, CDR1 is KGHDR, CDR2 SFDVKD. This CDR3 spans 14 amino acids. The chain's CDR3 is CATLGQGISQPQHF. The DNA of the CDR3 is TGTGCCACTCTTGGACAGGGTATCAGTCAGCCCCAGCATTTT.

The count of this clone is one. This chain joins TRBV5-4 and TRBJ2-3; 12 bases match TRBD2. Germline trimming cut 2 bases from V and 3 bases from J; bases unmatched to any gene: 4. The V gene's germline CDR1 is SGHNT and CDR2 YYREEE (reference sequence). The CDR3 loop spans 16 amino acids. In DNA form, the CDR3 reads TGTGCCAGCAGCTTTGGCGGACTAGCGGGGACAGATACGCAGTATTTT. Translated: CASSFGGLAGTDTQYF.

The genes are TRBV14 and TRBJ2-1; 16 nucleotides line up with TRBD2. Trimming removed 0 bases from V and 5 bases from J; junction bases left unmatched: 10. This CDR3 region has 20 residues. Looked up from germline, CDR1 is SGHDN and CDR2 is FVKESK. CDR3 DNA: TGTGCCAGCAGCCAAGATTATGAGGGACTAGCGGGAGGGCCCCACAATGAGCAGTTCTTC. As protein: CASSQDYEGLAGGPHNEQFF.

The rearrangement joins TRBV15 to TRBJ2-2, with D perhaps TRBD1 (6 bases). This CDR3 has 16 amino acids. Germline values: CDR1 LNHNV, CDR2 YYDKDF (reference sequence). The V and J ends lost 4 bases and 2 bases respectively, with 14 bases between them. CDR3 sequence reads: CATSNRRTANTGELFF. The CDR3 DNA follows: TGTGCCACCAGCAACCGACGGACAGCTAACACCGGGGAGCTGTTTTTT.

This chain uses TRBV9 with TRBJ1-6, with D possibly matching TRBD1 (5 bases). Germline V gives CDR1 SGDLS, CDR2 YYNGEE. V dropped 3 bases and J dropped 9 bases, with 13 bases sitting between them. The CDR3 sequence is 14 residues long. The chain's CDR3 is CASSAETVGSPLHF. The CDR3 DNA is TGTGCCAGCAGCGCCGAGACAGTTGGTTCACCCCTCCACTTT.

The rearrangement joins TRBV21-1 to TRBJ2-7; TRBD2 is taken as the D call from the table, unchecked against the DNA. TRBV21-1 represents a pseudogene. The CDR3 consists of 19 residues. The CDR3 DNA reads as TGTGCCAGCAGCAAAGCGGGGAGACTAGCGGGAACAGCTACCTACGAGCAGTACTTC. This sequence encodes CASSKAGRLAGTATYEQYF.

A single count supports this clone. The V gene is TRBV3-1 (or the pseudogene TRBV3-2), the J gene TRBJ2-3; 10 bases line up with TRBD2. CDR1 LGHDT and CDR2 YNNKEL come from the germline V gene (reference sequence). The CDR3 loop spans 16 amino acids. After removal of 4 bases from V and 0 bases from J, the junction contained 4 bases not matched to a gene. CDR3 region: CASSLRAGGSTDTQYF. The CDR3 nucleotides are TGTGCCAGCAGCCTTCGAGCGGGAGGGAGCACAGATACGCAGTATTTT.

The chain combines TRBV5-4 with TRBJ2-5; TRBD2 matches at 8 bases. The V gene's germline CDR1 is SGHNT and CDR2 YYREEE (reference sequence). This CDR3 is built from 13 residues. Written as DNA, the CDR3 is TGTGTGTGGGGACTAGTCGGAGTAGAGACCCAGTACTTC. Its protein is CVWGLVGVETQYF.

This rearrangement joins TRBV28 to TRBJ2-2, with TRBD1 matching over 9 bases. This CDR3 is 16 amino acids long. The V gene end was trimmed by 3 bases and the J gene end by 2 bases; junction bases not matched to a gene: 4. Germline lookup yields CDR1 MDHEN and CDR2 SYDVKM. The CDR3: CASSFLQGANTGELFF. Here the CDR3 DNA reads TGTGCCAGCAGTTTTTTACAGGGGGCAAACACCGGGGAGCTGTTTTTT.

The chain carries TRBV5-8 and TRBJ2-2; 9 bases are shared with TRBD2. The CDR3 totals 15 residues. Germline assignment: CDR1 SGHTS and CDR2 YDEGEE. The J segment lost 4 bases and the V segment lost 0 bases, leaving 1 base of the junction unmatched. This CDR3 is CASSLGLAATGELFF. CDR3 nucleotides: TGTGCCAGCAGCTTGGGACTAGCGGCCACCGGGGAGCTGTTTTTT.

The chain joins TRBV4-2 to TRBJ1-4; a weak D match, TRBD1 (6 bases). The CDR3 length is 17 residues. The germline CDR1 and CDR2 sequences are LGHNA and YNFKEQ. The V and J ends lost 6 bases and 8 bases respectively, with 25 bases between them. The CDR3 sequence: CASSPFLVQGFGEKLFF. CDR3 DNA: TGTGCCAGCAGTCCGTTTCTCGTACAGGGTTTCGGGGAAAAACTGTTTTTT.

The chain recombines TRBV6-5 with TRBJ1-2, with 8 bases identical to TRBD1. The CDR3 contains 14 residues. Germline trimming cut 6 bases from V and 7 bases from J; bases unmatched to any gene: 10. Germline CDR1 is MNHEY and CDR2 is SVGAGI. CDR3 DNA sequence: TGTGCCAGCAGATCGGACAGGGTATTACGTGGCTACACCTTC. Translated, it gives CASRSDRVLRGYTF.

The chain carries TRBV19 and TRBJ1-2; TRBD1 matches at 10 bases. V was clipped by 8 bases and J by 0 bases; unmatched bases: 15. This CDR3 has 18 residues. CDR1 LNHDA and CDR2 SQIVND come from the germline V gene (reference sequence). The CDR3 loop is CASRPGQGSPQPNYGYTF. The CDR3 nucleotides read TGTGCCAGTCGACCGGGACAGGGGAGTCCTCAGCCTAACTATGGCTACACCTTC.

The J gene is TRBJ2-7, the V gene TRBV6-5, with 11 bases identical to TRBD2. J was trimmed by 3 bases and V by 2 bases; bases with no gene match: 6. Germline lookup yields CDR1 MNHEY and CDR2 SVGAGI. This CDR3 contains 16 residues. CDR3 in DNA: TGTGCCAGCAGTTACATAGCGGGAGGGCCTAACTACGAGCAGTACTTC. It translates to CASSYIAGGPNYEQYF.

The chain employs TRBV9 and TRBJ2-3; 9 bases agree with TRBD2. This CDR3 is built from 16 residues. The V gene's germline CDR1 is SGDLS and CDR2 YYNGEE. V gave up 5 bases and J gave up 3 bases; unmatched junction bases: 10. The CDR3 nucleotides read TGTGCCAGCAGTCTAGGCGGGAGGGTGGGGACAGATACGCAGTATTTT. This translates into CASSLGGRVGTDTQYF.

The rearrangement links TRBV19 to TRBJ1-2; 7 bases are a match to TRBD1. The CDR3 is made up of 18 amino acids. CDR1 is LNHDA, CDR2 SQIVND, per germline (reference sequence). Germline trimming cut 1 base from V and 5 bases from J; bases unmatched to any gene: 16. CDR3 DNA: TGTGCCAGTAGTATAGTGGACAGGTCCATGACCCGTTTGTATGGCTACACCTTC. This translates into CASSIVDRSMTRLYGYTF.

The CDR3 here is CAWSRYDSKNEQFF. The CDR3 region has the DNA TGTGCCTGGAGTAGGTATGACTCCAAGAATGAGCAGTTCTTC. The rearrangement joins TRBV30 to TRBJ2-1; no clear D. Looked up from germline, CDR1 is GTSNPN and CDR2 is SVGIG (reference sequence). V lost 2 bases, J lost 7 bases, and 15 bases lay in between. The CDR3 consists of 14 residues.

This clone was found once. The chain is built from TRBV6-4 and TRBJ2-2, with 9 bases aligning to TRBD2. Germline V lookup: CDR1 MRHNA, CDR2 SNTAGT. There are 16 residues in the CDR3. V trimming: 5 bases; J trimming: 5 bases; junction bases outside the gene matches: 9. CDR3 bases: TGTGCCAGCAGTACTGATAGCGGGAGTGGGACCGGGGAGCTGTTTTTT. Translation: CASSTDSGSGTGELFF.

CDR3 in amino acids: CASSRRVPGELFF. CDR3 nucleotides: TGTGCCAGCAGCCGCAGGGTTCCCGGGGAGCTGTTTTTT. V usage is TRBV12-3 or TRBV12-4 and J usage is TRBJ2-2, with D possibly being TRBD1 (5 bases). V was trimmed by 6 bases and J by 6 bases, leaving 11 bases between them. The CDR3 consists of 13 residues.

The chain couples TRBV5-1 to TRBJ2-3; TRBD2 matches 14 bases. CDR3 length: 16 amino acids. The germline gives CDR1 SGHRS, CDR2 YFSETQ. Trimming cost V 4 bases and J 10 bases; bases outside gene matches: 11. The CDR3 loop is CASSGTSGSLKVSQYF. Written as DNA, the CDR3 is TGCGCCAGCAGCGGGACTAGCGGGAGTTTGAAAGTTTCGCAGTATTTT.